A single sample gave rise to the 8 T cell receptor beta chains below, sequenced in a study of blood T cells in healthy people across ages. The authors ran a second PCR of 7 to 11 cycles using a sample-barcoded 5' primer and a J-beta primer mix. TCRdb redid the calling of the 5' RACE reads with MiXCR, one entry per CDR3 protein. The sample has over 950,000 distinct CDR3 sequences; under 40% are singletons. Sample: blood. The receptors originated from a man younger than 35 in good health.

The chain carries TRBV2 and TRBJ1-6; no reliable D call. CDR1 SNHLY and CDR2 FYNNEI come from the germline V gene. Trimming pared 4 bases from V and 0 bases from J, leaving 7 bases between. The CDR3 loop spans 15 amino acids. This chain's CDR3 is CASSGGSSYNSPLHF. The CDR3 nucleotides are TGTGCCAGCAGTGGAGGGAGCTCCTATAATTCACCCCTCCACTTT.

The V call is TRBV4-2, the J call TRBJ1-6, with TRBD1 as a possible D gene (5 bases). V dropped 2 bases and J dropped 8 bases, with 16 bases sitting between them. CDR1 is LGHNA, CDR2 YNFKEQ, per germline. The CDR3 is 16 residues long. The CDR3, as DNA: TGTGCCAGCAGCCAACCCCCCCCTAGCAGGGATTCACCCCTCCACTTT. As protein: CASSQPPPSRDSPLHF.

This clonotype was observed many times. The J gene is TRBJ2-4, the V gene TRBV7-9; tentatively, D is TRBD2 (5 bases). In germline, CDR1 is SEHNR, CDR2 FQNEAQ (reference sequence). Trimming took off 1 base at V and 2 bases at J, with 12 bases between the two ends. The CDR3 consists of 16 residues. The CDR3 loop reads CASSLGGTTTKNIQYF. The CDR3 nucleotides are TGTGCCAGCAGCTTAGGTGGTACGACTACCAAAAACATTCAGTACTTC.

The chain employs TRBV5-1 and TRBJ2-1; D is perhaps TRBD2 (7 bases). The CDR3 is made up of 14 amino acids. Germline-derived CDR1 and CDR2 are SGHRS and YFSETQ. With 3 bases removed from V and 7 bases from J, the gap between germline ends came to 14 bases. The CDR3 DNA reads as TGCGCCAGCAGCTGGGGGGGCCTTGATAATGAGCAGTTCTTC. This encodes CASSWGGLDNEQFF.

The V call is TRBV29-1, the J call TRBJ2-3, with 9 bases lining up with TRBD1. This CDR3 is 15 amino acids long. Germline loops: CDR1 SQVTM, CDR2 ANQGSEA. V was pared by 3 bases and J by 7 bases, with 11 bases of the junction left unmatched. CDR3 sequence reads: CSVDAGTGTVNTQYF. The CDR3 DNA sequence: TGCAGCGTTGATGCCGGGACAGGGACAGTGAATACGCAGTATTTT.

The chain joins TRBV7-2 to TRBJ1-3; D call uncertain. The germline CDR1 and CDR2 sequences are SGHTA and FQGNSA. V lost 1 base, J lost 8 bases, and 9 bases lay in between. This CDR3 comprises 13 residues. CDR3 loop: CASSLDNRDTIYF. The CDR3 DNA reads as TGTGCCAGCAGCTTAGATAACAGAGACACCATATATTTT.

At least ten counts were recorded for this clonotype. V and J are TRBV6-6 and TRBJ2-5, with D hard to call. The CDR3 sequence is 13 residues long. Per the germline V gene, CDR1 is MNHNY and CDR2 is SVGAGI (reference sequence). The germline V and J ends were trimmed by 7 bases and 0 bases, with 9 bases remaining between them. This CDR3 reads CASISRDQETQYF. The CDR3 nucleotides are TGTGCCAGCATCTCCCGGGACCAAGAGACCCAGTACTTC.

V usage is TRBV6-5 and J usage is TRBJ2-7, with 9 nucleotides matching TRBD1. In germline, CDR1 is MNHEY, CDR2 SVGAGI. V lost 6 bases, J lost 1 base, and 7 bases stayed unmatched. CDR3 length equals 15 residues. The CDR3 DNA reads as TGTGCCAGCAGCAGGGACAGGGAGGTTTCCTACGAGCAGTACTTC. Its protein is CASSRDREVSYEQYF.